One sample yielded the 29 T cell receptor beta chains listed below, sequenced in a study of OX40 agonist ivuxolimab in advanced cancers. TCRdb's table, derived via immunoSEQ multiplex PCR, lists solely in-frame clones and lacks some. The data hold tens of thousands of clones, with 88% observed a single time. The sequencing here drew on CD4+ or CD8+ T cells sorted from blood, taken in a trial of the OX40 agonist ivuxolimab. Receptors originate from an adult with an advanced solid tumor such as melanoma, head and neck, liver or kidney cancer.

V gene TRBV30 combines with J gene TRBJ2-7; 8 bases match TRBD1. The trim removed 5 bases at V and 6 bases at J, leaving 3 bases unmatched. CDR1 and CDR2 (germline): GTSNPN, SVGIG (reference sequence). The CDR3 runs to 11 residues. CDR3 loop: CAWQGALEQYF. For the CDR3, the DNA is TGTGCCTGGCAGGGGGCACTCGAGCAGTACTTC.

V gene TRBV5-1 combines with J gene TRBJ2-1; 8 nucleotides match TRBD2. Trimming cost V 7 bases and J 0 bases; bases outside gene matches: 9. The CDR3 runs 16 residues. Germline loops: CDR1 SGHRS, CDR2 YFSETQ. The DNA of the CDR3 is TGCGCCAGCCGGCGGGGGGACACGGGCTCCTACAATGAGCAGTTCTTC. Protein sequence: CASRRGDTGSYNEQFF.

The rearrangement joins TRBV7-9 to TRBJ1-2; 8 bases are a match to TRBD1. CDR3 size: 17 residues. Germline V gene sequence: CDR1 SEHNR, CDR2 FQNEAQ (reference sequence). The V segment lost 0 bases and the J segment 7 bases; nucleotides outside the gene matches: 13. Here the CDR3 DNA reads TGTGCCAGCAGCTTAGCCGCAGGGGGCGCAGGCTTAGGTGGCTACACCTTC. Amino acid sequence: CASSLAAGGAGLGGYTF. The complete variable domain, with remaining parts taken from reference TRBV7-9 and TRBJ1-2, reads DTGVSQNPRHKITKRGQNVTFRCDPISEHNRLYWYRQTLGQGPEFLTYFQNEAQLEKSRLLSDRFSAERPKGSFSTLEIQRTEQGDSAMYLCASSLAAGGAGLGGYTFGSGTRLTVV.

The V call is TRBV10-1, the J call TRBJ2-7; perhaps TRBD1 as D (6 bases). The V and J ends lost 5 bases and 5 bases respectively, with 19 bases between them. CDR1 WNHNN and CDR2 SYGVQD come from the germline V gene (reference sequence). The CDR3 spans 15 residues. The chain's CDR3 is CASSLLQGSGNEQYF. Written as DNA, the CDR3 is TGCGCCAGCAGTTTACTACAGGGTTCTGGAAACGAGCAGTACTTC.

The DNA for the CDR3 is TGTGCCATCAGTGAGTCAACTTTTACTGGAAACACCATATATTTT. Its protein is CAISESTFTGNTIYF. The chain links TRBV10-3 to TRBJ1-3; D unclear. V was clipped by 0 bases and J by 2 bases, with 8 bases between them. Germline V gene lookup returns CDR1 ENHRY and CDR2 SYGVKD. CDR3 length: 15 amino acids.

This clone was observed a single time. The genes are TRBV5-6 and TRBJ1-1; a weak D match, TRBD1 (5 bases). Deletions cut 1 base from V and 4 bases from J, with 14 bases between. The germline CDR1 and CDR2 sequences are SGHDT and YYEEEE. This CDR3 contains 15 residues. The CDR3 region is CASSLWAPGGTEAFF. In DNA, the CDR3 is TGTGCCAGCAGCTTGTGGGCCCCCGGGGGCACTGAAGCTTTCTTT. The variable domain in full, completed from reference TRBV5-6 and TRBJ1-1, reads DAGVTQSPTHLIKTRGQQVTLRCSPKSGHDTVSWYQQALGQGPQFIFQYYEEEERQRGNFPDRFSGHQFPNYSSELNVNALLLGDSALYLCASSLWAPGGTEAFFGQGTRLTVV.

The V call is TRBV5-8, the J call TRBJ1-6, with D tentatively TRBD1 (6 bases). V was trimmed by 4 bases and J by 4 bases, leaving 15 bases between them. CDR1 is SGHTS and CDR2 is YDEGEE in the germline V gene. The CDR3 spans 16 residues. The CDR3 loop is CASSQTPGQYNSPLHF. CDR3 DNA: TGTGCCAGCAGCCAAACCCCCGGACAGTATAATTCACCCCTCCACTTT.

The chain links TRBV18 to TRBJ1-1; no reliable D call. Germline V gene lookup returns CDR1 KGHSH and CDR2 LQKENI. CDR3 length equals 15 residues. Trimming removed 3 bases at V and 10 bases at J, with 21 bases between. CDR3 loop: CASSPNEAEWIRAFF. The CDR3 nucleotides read TGTGCCAGCTCACCGAACGAGGCAGAATGGATAAGAGCTTTCTTT.

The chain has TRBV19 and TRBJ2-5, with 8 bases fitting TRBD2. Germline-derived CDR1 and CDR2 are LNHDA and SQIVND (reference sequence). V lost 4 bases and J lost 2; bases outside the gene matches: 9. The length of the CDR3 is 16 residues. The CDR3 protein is CASSTLSRGGQETQYF. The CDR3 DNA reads TGTGCCAGTAGTACCCTCTCCCGGGGGGGACAAGAGACCCAGTACTTC.

The CDR3: CASNVGGPEQETQYF. CDR3 bases: TGTGCCAGCAATGTCGGGGGGCCCGAGCAAGAGACCCAGTACTTC. This chain uses TRBV9 with TRBJ2-5; TRBD2 might be the D (7 bases). The CDR3 has 15 amino acids. Germline V gives CDR1 SGDLS, CDR2 YYNGEE. Trimming removed 6 bases from V and 2 bases from J, with 17 bases in between.

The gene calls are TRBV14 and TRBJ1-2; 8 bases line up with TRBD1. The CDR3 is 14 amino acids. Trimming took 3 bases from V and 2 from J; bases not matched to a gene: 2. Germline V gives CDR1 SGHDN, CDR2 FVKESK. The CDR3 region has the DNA TGTGCCAGCAGCCAGAGACAGGGGAACTATGGCTACACCTTC. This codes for CASSQRQGNYGYTF.

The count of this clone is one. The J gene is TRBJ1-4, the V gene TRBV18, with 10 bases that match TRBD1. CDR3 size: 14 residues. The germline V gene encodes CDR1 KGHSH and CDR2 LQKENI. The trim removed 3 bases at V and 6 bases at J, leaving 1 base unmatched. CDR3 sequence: CASSPTGGYEKLFF. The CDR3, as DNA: TGTGCCAGCTCACCGACAGGGGGCTATGAAAAACTGTTTTTT.

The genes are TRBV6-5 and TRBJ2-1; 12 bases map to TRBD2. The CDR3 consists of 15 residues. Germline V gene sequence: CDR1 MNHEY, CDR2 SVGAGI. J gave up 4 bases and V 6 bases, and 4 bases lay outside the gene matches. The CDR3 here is CASSPLAGGYNEQFF. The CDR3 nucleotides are TGTGCCAGCAGCCCACTAGCGGGGGGTTACAATGAGCAGTTCTTC.

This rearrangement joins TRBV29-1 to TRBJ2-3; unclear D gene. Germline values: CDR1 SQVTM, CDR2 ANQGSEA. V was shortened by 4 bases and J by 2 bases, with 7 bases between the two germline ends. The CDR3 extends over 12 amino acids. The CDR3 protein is CSVAVFTDTQYF. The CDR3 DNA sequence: TGCAGCGTTGCAGTATTCACAGATACGCAGTATTTT.

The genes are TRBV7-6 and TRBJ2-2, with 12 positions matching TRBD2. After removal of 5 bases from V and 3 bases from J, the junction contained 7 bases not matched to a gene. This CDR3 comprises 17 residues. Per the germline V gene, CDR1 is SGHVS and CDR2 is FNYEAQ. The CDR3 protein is CASSPTSGGTYTGELFF. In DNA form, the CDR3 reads TGTGCCAGCAGCCCGACTAGCGGGGGAACTTACACCGGGGAGCTGTTTTTT.

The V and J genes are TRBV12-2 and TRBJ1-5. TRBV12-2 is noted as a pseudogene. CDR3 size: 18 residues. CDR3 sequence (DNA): TGTGCAAGTCGCTTAGTTAGGTACCTCCTCCGTAGCAATCAGCCCCAGCATTTT. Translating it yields CASRLVRYLLRSNQPQHF.

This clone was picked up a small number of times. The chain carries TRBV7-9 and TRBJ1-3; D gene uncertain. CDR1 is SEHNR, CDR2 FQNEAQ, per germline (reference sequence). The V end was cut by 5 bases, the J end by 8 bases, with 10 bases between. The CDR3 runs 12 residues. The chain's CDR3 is CASSPLGYTIYF. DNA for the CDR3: TGTGCCAGCAGCCCCCTGGGATACACCATATATTTT.

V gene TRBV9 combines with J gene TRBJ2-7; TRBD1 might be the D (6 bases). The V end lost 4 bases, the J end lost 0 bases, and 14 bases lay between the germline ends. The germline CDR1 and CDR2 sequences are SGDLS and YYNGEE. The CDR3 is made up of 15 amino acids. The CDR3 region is CASSPRGSASYEQYF. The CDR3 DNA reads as TGTGCCAGCAGCCCTAGGGGGAGCGCCTCCTACGAGCAGTACTTC.

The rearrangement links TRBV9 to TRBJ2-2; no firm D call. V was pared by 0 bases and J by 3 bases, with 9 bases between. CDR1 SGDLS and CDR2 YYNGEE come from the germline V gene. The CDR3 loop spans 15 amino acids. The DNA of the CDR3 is TGTGCCAGCAGCGTAGACACCTTTCACACCGGGGAGCTGTTTTTT. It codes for CASSVDTFHTGELFF.

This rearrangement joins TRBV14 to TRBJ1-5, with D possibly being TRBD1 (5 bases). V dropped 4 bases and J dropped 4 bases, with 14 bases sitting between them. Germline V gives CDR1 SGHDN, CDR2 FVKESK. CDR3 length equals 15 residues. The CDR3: CASSPTGGGNQPQHF. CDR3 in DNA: TGTGCCAGCAGCCCGACCGGTGGGGGGAATCAGCCCCAGCATTTT. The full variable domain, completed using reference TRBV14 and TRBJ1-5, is EAGVTQFPSHSVIEKGQTVTLRCDPISGHDNLYWYRRVMGKEIKFLLHFVKESKQDESGMPNNRFLAERTGGTYSTLKVQPAELEDSGVYFCASSPTGGGNQPQHFGDGTRLSIL.

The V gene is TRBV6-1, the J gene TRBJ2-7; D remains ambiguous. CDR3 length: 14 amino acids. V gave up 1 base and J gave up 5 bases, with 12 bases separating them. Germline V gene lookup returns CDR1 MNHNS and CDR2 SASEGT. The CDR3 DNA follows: TGTGCCAGCAGTGAAGTAGTTGGGGTCCACGAGCAGTACTTC. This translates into CASSEVVGVHEQYF.

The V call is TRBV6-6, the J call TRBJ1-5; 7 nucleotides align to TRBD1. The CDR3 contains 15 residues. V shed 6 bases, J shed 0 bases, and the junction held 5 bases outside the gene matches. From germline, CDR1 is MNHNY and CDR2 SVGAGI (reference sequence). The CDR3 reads CASRRDRDSNQPQHF. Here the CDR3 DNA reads TGTGCCAGCAGGAGAGACAGGGATAGCAATCAGCCCCAGCATTTT.

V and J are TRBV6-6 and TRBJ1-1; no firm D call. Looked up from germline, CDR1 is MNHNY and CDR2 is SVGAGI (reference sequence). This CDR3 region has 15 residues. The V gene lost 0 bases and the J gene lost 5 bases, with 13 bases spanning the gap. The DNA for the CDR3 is TGTGCCAGCAGTTACTCTGGGGTACTGGGGACTGAAGCTTTCTTT. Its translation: CASSYSGVLGTEAFF.

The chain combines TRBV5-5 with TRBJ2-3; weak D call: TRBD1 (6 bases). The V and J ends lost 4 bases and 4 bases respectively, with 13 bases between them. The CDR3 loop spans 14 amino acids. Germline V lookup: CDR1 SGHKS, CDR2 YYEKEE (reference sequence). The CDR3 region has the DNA TGTGCCAGCAGCGGGGGCTCTGCCCCAGATACGCAGTATTTT. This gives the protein CASSGGSAPDTQYF.

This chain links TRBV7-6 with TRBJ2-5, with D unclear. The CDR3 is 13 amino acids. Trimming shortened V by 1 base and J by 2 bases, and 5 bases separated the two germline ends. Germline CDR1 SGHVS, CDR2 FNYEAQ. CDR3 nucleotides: TGTGCCAGCAGCTTAGGGGCACAAGAGACCCAGTACTTC. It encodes CASSLGAQETQYF.

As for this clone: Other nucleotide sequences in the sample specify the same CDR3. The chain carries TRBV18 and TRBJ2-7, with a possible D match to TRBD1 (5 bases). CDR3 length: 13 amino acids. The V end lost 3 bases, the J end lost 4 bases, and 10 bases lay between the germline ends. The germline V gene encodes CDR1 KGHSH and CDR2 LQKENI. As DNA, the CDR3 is TGTGCCAGCTCACCCCAGGGTAGTTACGAGCAGTACTTC. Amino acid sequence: CASSPQGSYEQYF.

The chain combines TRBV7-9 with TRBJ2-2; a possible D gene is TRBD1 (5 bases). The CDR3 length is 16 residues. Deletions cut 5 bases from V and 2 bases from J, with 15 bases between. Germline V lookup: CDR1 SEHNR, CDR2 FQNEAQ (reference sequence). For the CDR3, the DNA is TGTGCCAGCAGCCGACCCCAGGGTAGAAACACCGGGGAGCTGTTTTTT. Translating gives CASSRPQGRNTGELFF.

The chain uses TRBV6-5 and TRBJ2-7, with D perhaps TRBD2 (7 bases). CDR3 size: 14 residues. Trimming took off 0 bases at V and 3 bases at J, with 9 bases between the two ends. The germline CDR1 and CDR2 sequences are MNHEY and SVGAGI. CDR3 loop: CASSYSGGRYEQYF. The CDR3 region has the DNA TGTGCCAGCAGTTACTCGGGGGGGCGCTACGAGCAGTACTTC.

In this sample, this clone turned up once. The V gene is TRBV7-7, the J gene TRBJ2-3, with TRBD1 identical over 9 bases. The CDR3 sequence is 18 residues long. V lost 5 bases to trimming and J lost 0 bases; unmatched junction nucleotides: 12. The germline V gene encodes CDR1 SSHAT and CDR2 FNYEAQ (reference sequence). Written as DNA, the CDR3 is TGTGCCAGCAGCCTAGGGACAGGGAGCTTTTCGAGCACAGATACGCAGTATTTT. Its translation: CASSLGTGSFSSTDTQYF. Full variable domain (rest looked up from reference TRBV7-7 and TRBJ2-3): GAGVSQSPRYKVTKRGQDVTLRCDPISSHATLYWYQQALGQGPEFLTYFNYEAQPDKSGLPSDRFSAERPEGSISTLTIQRTEQRDSAMYRCASSLGTGSFSSTDTQYFGPGTRLTVL.